The rows below give T cell receptor beta chains drawn from one sample of a study of response to subunit inactivated influenza vaccine. TCRdb reprocessed the RT-PCR reads via MiXCR and lists one record per CDR3 protein. The data contain some 570,000 distinct CDR3 sequences, approximately 10% of them singletons. These data are also associated with another study on T cells expressing NK-cell markers.

The sequenced sample was PBMCs from blood, obtained on the day of vaccination. The receptors were gathered from a man aged 50 to 59 who received an inactivated influenza vaccine. CDR3s include the opening cysteine and the closing phenylalanine or tryptophan. D genes are given only for firm matches. Part of the rows lack a size; the others show once, few, many or a class for expanded clones.

abundance	d_gene	v_gene	j_gene	CDR3nt	CDR3aa
few	-	TRBV12-3/TRBV12-4	TRBJ2-5	TGTGCCAGCAGTTTAGTGCGGTCGGAGACCCAGTACTTC	CASSLVRSETQYF
few	-	TRBV15	TRBJ2-3	TGTGCCACCAGCAGACAGGATACGCAGTATTTT	CATSRQDTQYF
few	-	TRBV2	TRBJ1-3	TGTGCCAGCAATGGCCCCTACGGTGGCACCATATATTTT	CASNGPYGGTIYF
few	-	TRBV10-3	TRBJ1-2	TGTGCCATCAGTGAGGGGGTGCTAACTATGTACGGCTACACCTTC	CAISEGVLTMYGYTF
few	TRBD2	TRBV20-1	TRBJ2-7	TGCAGTGCTAGTTCCAGGGTGGGACTATTTGGATTTTTTAGCGAGCAGTACTTC	CSASSRVGLFGFFSEQYF
few	-	TRBV20-1	TRBJ1-2	TGCAGTGCCTCCACATCGGGGAGGACGGGCTACACCTTC	CSASTSGRTGYTF
-	-	TRBV4-3	TRBJ2-7	TGCGCCAGCAGCCAAGACGCAGACAGTCCCTACGAGCAGTACTTC	CASSQDADSPYEQYF
-	-	TRBV7-9	TRBJ2-6	TGTGCCAGCAGCGAGACAGTTAGCTCTGGGGCCAACGTCCTGACTTTC	CASSETVSSGANVLTF
-	-	TRBV7-2	TRBJ2-7	TGTGCCAGCAGCACCCAGACAGGCTACTACGAGCAGTACTTC	CASSTQTGYYEQYF
-	-	TRBV9	TRBJ2-7	TGTGCCAGCAGCGTAGGTTCGTCGGGCGGGGCTTACGAGCAGTACTTC	CASSVGSSGGAYEQYF
-	-	TRBV24-1	TRBJ2-4	TGTGCCACCAGTGATCCGACTTTACCGGGGGACATTCAGTACTTC	CATSDPTLPGDIQYF
-	-	TRBV29-1	TRBJ1-4	TGCAGCGTTGAAAGACGGGGGCTAGGGGAAAAACTGTTTTTT	CSVERRGLGEKLFF
few	TRBD2	TRBV6-1	TRBJ2-4	TGTGCCAGCAGTCTTACTAGCGGGAGGGGCGCCAAAAACATTCAGTACTTC	CASSLTSGRGAKNIQYF
-	-	TRBV10-3	TRBJ2-7	TGTGCCATCAGTGGCCCAGCAAGCTACGAGCAGTACTTC	CAISGPASYEQYF
once	-	TRBV10-3	TRBJ2-3	TGTGCCATCGGAGACACGGGGGCAAGCACAGATACGCAGTATTTT	CAIGDTGASTDTQYF
-	-	TRBV14	TRBJ2-7	TGTGCCAGCAGCCCCCATTTAGGGACGGTCTCCTACGAGCAGTACTTC	CASSPHLGTVSYEQYF
few	TRBD1	TRBV20-1	TRBJ2-7	TGCAGTGCTACTGGACAGGACTACGAGCAGTACTTC	CSATGQDYEQYF
few	TRBD2	TRBV10-3	TRBJ2-5	TGTGCCATCAGGGGCAGCGGGGGGGCTTCAGAGACCCAGTACTTC	CAIRGSGGASETQYF
-	TRBD1	TRBV19	TRBJ2-7	TGTGCCAGTAGTGTTCCGGGACAGCCCTCCTACGAGCAGTACTTC	CASSVPGQPSYEQYF
few	TRBD1	TRBV4-1	TRBJ1-1	TGCGCCAGCAGCCAAGATTTAGGGGCGGGCAGGGGGGCGTTCATGAACACTGAAGCTTTCTTT	CASSQDLGAGRGAFMNTEAFF
-	-	TRBV28	TRBJ2-7	TGTGCCAGCAGTTTATATACAGGACCTACCTACGAGCAGTACTTC	CASSLYTGPTYEQYF
few	-	TRBV19	TRBJ2-6	TGTGCCAGTAGCCTAGAGGCTTTCCTCTCTGGGGCCAACGTCCTGACTTTC	CASSLEAFLSGANVLTF
-	-	TRBV30	TRBJ2-7	TGTGCCTGGAGCCCCCAGTACCAGGGGCAGTACTTC	CAWSPQYQGQYF
-	-	TRBV7-9	TRBJ1-2	TGTGCCAGCAGCGGAGCGCCCGGGACCACCTTC	CASSGAPGTTF
-	-	TRBV10-2	TRBJ2-3	TGCGCCAGCAGTGTGGACGGGGAAACAGATACGCAGTATTTT	CASSVDGETDTQYF
-	TRBD2	TRBV12-5	TRBJ2-3	TGTGCTAGTGGTGCAGGACTAGCGGGAAATACGCAGTATTTT	CASGAGLAGNTQYF
-	-	TRBV30	TRBJ1-5	TGTGCCTGGAGTGTGGCGGGTGTTTTCCCTCAGCCCCAGCATTTT	CAWSVAGVFPQPQHF
few	-	TRBV20-1	TRBJ2-4	TGCAGTGCCGATGAGCCCCGGGACCTTAAAAACATTCAGTACTTC	CSADEPRDLKNIQYF
many	-	TRBV7-2	TRBJ2-1	TGTGCCAGCAGCTTTGTGGGTGGGGAGTACAATGAGCAGTTCTTC	CASSFVGGEYNEQFF
many	-	TRBV6-2/TRBV6-3	TRBJ1-5	TGTGCCAGCAGTTACGGCCACCGGGGGGATAGCAATCAGCCCCAGCATTTT	CASSYGHRGDSNQPQHF
few	TRBD1	TRBV29-1	TRBJ2-7	TGCAGCGCCAGAGCAGGGGGCGAGTACGAGCAGTACTTC	CSARAGGEYEQYF
-	TRBD1	TRBV5-1	TRBJ1-1	TGCGCCAGCAGCTCGGGGGACAGGCGGAACACTGAAGCTTTCTTT	CASSSGDRRNTEAFF
-	TRBD2	TRBV7-2	TRBJ2-7	TGTGCCAGCAGCCCTCTAGCGGGAGGCTTCTACGAGCAGTACTTC	CASSPLAGGFYEQYF
-	-	TRBV20-1	TRBJ2-7	TGCAGTGCTATACCTAGCGCATCGTCCGACGAGCAGTACTTC	CSAIPSASSDEQYF
many	TRBD1	TRBV12-3/TRBV12-4	TRBJ2-4	TGTGCCAGCAGTTCCTCTTATGGACAGGTTCTAGCCAAAAACATTCAGTACTTC	CASSSSYGQVLAKNIQYF
-	-	TRBV4-1	TRBJ2-1	TGCGCCAGCAGTAAGACCTACCAGAGCTCCTACAATGAGCAGTTCTTC	CASSKTYQSSYNEQFF
few	-	TRBV20-1	TRBJ2-1	TGCAGTGCTAGAGGAGTGGGCCCTGGCTCCTACAATGAGCAGTTCTTC	CSARGVGPGSYNEQFF
few	-	TRBV7-3	TRBJ2-1	TGTGCCAGCGCTCGGGACGGAAACAATGAGCAGTTCTTC	CASARDGNNEQFF
few	TRBD1	TRBV7-9	TRBJ2-7	TGTGCCAGCAGCCGTTTACAGGGGATGTCCTACGAGCAGTACTTC	CASSRLQGMSYEQYF
few	-	TRBV12-3/TRBV12-4	TRBJ1-3	TGTGCCAGCACCCCTGGGGATTCGGGAAACACCATATATTTT	CASTPGDSGNTIYF
few	TRBD1	TRBV7-2	TRBJ1-2	TGTGCCAGCAGCTTAGGTCAGGGGGAGGGTGGCTACACCTTC	CASSLGQGEGGYTF